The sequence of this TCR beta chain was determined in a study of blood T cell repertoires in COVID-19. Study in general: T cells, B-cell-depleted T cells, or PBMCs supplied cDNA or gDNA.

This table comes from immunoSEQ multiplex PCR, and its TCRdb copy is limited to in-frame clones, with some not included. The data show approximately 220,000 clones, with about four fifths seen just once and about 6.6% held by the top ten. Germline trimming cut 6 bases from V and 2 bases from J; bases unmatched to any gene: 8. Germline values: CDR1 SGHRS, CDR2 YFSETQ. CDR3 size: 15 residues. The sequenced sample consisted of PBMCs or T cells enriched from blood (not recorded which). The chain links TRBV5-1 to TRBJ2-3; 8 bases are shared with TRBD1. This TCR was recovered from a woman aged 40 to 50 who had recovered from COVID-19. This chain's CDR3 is CASTEPGQDTDTQYF. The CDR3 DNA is TGCGCCAGCACGGAACCGGGACAGGACACAGATACGCAGTATTTT. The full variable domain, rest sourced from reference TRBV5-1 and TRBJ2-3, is KAGVTQTPRYLIKTRGQQVTLSCSPISGHRSVSWYQQTPGQGLQFLFEYFSETQRNKGNFPGRFSGRQFSNSRSEMNVSTLELGDSALYLCASTEPGQDTDTQYFGPGTRLTVL.